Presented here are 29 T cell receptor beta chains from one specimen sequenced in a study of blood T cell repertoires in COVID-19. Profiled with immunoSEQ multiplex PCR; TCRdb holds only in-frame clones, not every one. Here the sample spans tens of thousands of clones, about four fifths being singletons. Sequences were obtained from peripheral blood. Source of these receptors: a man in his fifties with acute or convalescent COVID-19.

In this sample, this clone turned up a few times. CDR3 in DNA: TGTGCCAGCGCCCTGGGGGCAGGCGGGAGTATTTACAATGAGCAGTTCTTC. Its translation is CASALGAGGSIYNEQFF. V and J are TRBV7-2 and TRBJ2-1; TRBD2 might be the D (7 bases). Germline lookup yields CDR1 SGHTA and CDR2 FQGNSA. The CDR3 has 17 residues. Trimming shortened V by 8 bases and J by 4 bases, and 24 bases separated the two germline ends.

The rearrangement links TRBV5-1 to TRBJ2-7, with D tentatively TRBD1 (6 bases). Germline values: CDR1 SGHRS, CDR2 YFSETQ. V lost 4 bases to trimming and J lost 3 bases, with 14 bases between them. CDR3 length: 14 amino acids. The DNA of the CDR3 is TGCGCCAGCAGCAACTTACGGGACAACTACGAGCAGTACTTC. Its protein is CASSNLRDNYEQYF.

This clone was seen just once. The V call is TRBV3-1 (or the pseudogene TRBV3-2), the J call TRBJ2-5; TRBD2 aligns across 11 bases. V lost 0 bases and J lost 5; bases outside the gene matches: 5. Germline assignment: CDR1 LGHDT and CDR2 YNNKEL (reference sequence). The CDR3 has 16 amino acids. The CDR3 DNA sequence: TGTGCCAGCAGCCAAGAACTAGCGGGGGCGGGGGAGACCCAGTACTTC. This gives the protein CASSQELAGAGETQYF.

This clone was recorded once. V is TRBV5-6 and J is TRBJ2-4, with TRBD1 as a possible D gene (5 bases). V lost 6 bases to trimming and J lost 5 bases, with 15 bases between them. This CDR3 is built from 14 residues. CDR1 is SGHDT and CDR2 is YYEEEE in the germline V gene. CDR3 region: CASTNKGVENIQYF. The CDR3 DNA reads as TGTGCCAGCACAAACAAAGGGGTGGAAAACATTCAGTACTTC.

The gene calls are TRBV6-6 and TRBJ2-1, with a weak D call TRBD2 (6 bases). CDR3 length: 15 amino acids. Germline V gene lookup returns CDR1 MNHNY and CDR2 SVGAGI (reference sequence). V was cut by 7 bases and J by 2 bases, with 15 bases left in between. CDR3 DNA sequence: TGTGCCAGCAATGATCTAGCGCCAACCTACAATGAGCAGTTCTTC. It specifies CASNDLAPTYNEQFF.

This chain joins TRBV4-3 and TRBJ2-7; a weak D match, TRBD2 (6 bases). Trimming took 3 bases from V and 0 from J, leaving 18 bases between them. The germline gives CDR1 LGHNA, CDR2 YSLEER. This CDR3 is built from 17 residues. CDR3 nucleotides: TGCGCCAGCAGCCATTATAAATCGGGGGTTGGCTCCTACGAGCAGTACTTC. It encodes CASSHYKSGVGSYEQYF.

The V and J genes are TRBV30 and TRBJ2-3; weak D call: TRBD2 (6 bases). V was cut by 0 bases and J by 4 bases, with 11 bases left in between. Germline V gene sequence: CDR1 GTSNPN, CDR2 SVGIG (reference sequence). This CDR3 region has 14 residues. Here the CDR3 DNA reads TGTGCCTGGAGTGTACAAAGCGGGTCAGATACGCAGTATTTT. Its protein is CAWSVQSGSDTQYF. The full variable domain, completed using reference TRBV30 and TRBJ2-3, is SQTIHQWPATLVQPVGSPLSLECTVEGTSNPNLYWYRQAAGRGLQLLFYSVGIGQISSEVPQNLSASRPQDRQFILSSKKLLLSDSGFYLCAWSVQSGSDTQYFGPGTRLTVL.

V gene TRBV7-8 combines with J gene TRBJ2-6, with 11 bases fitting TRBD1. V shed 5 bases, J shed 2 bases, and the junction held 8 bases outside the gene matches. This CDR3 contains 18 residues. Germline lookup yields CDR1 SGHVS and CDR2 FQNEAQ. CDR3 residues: CASSTGQGVLPGANVLTF. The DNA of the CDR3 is TGTGCCAGCAGCACGGGACAGGGGGTCCTACCTGGGGCCAACGTCCTGACTTTC.

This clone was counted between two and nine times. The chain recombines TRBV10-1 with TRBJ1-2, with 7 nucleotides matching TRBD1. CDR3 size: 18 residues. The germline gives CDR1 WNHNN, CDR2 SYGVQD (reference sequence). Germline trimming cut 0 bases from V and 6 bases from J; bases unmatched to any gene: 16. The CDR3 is CASSESTPGRQGFNGYTF. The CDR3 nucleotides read TGCGCCAGCAGTGAGTCGACTCCGGGAAGACAGGGCTTTAATGGCTACACCTTC.

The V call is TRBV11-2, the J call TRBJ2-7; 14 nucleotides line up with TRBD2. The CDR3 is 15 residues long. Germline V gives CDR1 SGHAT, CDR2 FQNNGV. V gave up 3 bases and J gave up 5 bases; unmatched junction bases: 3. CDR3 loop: CASSLGLAGVDEQYF. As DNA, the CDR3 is TGTGCCAGCAGCTTGGGACTAGCGGGAGTTGACGAGCAGTACTTC. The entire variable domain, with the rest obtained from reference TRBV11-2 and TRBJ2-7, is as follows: EAGVAQSPRYKIIEKRQSVAFWCNPISGHATLYWYQQILGQGPKLLIQFQNNGVVDDSQLPKDRFSAERLKGVDSTLKIQPAKLEDSAVYLCASSLGLAGVDEQYFGPGTRLTVT.

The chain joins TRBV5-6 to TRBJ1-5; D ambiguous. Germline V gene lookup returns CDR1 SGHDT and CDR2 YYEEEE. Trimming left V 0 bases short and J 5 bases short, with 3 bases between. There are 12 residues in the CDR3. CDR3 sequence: CASSLGDQPQHF. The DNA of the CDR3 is TGTGCCAGCAGCTTGGGAGATCAGCCCCAGCATTTT.

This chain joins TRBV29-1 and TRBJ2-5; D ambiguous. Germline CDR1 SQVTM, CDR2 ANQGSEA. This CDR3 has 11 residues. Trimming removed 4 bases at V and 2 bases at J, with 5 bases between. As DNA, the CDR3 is TGCAGCGTTGGTCCTCAAGAGACCCAGTACTTC. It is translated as CSVGPQETQYF.

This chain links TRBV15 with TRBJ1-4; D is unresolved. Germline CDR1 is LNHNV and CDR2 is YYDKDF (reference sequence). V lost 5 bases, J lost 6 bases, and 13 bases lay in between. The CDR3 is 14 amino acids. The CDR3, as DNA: TGTGCCACCAGCTCTAGGTCATCCTATGAAAAACTGTTTTTT. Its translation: CATSSRSSYEKLFF.

CDR3 sequence: CASSTGGSNQETQYF. DNA for the CDR3: TGCGCCAGCAGTACAGGGGGCTCTAACCAAGAGACCCAGTACTTC. The chain joins TRBV5-1 to TRBJ2-5; 9 bases align to TRBD1. The CDR3 length is 15 residues. The V and J ends lost 5 bases and 0 bases, in that order; junction bases with no gene match: 5. CDR1 is SGHRS, CDR2 YFSETQ, per germline.

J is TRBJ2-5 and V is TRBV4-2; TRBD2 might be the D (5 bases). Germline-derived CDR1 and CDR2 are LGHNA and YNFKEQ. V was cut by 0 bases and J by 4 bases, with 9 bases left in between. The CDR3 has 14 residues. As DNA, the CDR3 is TGTGCCAGCAGCCAAGAATCTAGCCCAGAGACCCAGTACTTC. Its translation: CASSQESSPETQYF.

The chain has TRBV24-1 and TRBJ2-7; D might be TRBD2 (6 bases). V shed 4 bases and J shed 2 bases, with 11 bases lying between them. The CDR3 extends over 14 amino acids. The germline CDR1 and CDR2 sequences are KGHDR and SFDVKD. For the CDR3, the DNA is TGTGCCACCAGTGAAAGAGGGGAGGCCTACGAGCAGTACTTC. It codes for CATSERGEAYEQYF.

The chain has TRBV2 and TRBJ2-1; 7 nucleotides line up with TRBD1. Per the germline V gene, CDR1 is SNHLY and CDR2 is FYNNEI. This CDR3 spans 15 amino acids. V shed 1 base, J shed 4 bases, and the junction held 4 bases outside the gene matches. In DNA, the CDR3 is TGTGCCAGCAGTGAAGGACAGGGTCCATACAATGAGCAGTTCTTC. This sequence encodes CASSEGQGPYNEQFF.

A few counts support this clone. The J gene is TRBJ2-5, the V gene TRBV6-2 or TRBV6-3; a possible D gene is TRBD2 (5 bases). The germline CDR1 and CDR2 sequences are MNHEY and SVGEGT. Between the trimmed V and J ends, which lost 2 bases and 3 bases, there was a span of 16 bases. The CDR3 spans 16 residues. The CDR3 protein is CASSYEAGGLEETQYF. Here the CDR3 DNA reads TGTGCCAGCAGTTACGAAGCAGGAGGTTTGGAAGAGACCCAGTACTTC.

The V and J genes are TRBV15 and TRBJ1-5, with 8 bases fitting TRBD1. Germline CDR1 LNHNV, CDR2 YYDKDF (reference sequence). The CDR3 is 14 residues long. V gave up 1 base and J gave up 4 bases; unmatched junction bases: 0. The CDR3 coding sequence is TGTGCCACCAGCAGAGGACAGGGGAATCAGCCCCAGCATTTT. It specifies CATSRGQGNQPQHF.

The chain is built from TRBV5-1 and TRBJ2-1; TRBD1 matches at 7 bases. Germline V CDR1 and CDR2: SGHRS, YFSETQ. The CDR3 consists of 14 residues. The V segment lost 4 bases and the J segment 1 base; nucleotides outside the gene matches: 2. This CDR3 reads CASSPGQSYNEQFF. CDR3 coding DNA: TGCGCCAGCAGCCCGGGACAGTCCTACAATGAGCAGTTCTTC.

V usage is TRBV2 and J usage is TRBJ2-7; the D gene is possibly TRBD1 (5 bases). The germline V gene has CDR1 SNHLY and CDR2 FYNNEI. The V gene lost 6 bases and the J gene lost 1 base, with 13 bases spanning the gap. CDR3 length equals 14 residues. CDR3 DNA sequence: TGTGCCAGCAGGAGGACACCTCGGTCCTACGAGCAGTACTTC. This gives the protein CASRRTPRSYEQYF.

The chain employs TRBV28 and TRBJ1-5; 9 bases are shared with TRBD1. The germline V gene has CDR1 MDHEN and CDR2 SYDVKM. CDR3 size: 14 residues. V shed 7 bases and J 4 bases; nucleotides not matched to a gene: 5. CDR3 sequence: CASNSGTGNQPQHF. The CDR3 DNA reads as TGTGCCAGCAATTCCGGGACAGGGAATCAGCCCCAGCATTTT.

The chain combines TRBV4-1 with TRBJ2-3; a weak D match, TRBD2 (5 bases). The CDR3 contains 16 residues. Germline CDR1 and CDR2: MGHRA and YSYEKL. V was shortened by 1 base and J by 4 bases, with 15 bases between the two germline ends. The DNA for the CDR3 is TGCGCCAGCAGCCAAGTGGGCCGGGGTCAACCAGATACGCAGTATTTT. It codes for CASSQVGRGQPDTQYF.

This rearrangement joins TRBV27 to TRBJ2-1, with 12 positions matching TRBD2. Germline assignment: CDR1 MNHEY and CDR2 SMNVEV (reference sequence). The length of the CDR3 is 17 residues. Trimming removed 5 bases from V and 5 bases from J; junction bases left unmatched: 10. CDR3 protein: CASSKRLAGAKNNEQFF. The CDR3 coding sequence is TGTGCCAGCAGTAAGCGACTAGCGGGGGCCAAGAACAATGAGCAGTTCTTC.

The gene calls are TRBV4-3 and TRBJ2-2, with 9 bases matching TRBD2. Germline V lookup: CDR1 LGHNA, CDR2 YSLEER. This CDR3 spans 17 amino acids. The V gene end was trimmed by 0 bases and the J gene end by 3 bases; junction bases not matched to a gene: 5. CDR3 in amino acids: CASSQDLAGSYTGELFF. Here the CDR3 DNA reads TGCGCCAGCAGCCAAGATCTAGCGGGGTCATACACCGGGGAGCTGTTTTTT.

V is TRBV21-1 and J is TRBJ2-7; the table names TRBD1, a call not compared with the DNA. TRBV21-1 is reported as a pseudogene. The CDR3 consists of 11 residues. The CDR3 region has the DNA TGTGCCAGCACGTACAGGGAAAAGCAGTACTTC. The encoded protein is CASTYREKQYF.

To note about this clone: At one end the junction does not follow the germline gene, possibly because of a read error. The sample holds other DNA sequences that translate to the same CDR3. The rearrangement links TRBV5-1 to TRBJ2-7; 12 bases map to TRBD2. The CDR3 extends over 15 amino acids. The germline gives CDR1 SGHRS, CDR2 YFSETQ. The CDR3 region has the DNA TGCGCCAGTAGCTTGACTAGCGGGAGTGGTCACGAGCAGTACTTC. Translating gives CASSLTSGSGHEQYF.

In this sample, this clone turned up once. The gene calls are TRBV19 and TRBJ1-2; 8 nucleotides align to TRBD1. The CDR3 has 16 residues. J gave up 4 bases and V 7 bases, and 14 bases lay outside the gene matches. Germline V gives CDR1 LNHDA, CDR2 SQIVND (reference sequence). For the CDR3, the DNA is TGTGCCAGTACCCCCATCGGACAGGGTACCTTCTATGGCTACACCTTC. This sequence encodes CASTPIGQGTFYGYTF.

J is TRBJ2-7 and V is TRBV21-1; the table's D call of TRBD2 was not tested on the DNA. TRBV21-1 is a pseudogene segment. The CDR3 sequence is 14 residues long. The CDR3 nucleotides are TGTGCCAGCAGCTTTGGGAGACTAGCCCACGAGCAGTACTTC. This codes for CASSFGRLAHEQYF.